A single TCR beta chain is shown here with its context. As yet, its antigen is unknown. The sample is drawn from a study of T cell responses to AZD1222 COVID-19 vaccine. The overall study: The analysis combined second doses at about 4 or about 12 weeks. The study's findings and limits: Only a handful of individuals given AZD1222 were seropositive at baseline.

Sequenced by immunoSEQ multiplex PCR; TCRdb stores in-frame clones only, minus some. Of over 75,000 clones listed, roughly 87% are singletons. Sequencing used peripheral blood, obtained on day 0 of AZD1222 vaccination. The clonotype was recovered from an adult in good health.

The chain's CDR3 is CASSEIRGHSYEQYF. The CDR3 DNA follows: TGTGCCAGCAGTGAAATCAGGGGGCATTCCTACGAGCAGTACTTC. The chain uses TRBV6-4 and TRBJ2-7; 8 bases map to TRBD1. Germline-derived CDR1 and CDR2 are MRHNA and SNTAGT. Trimming at V came to 3 bases and at J to 1 base, leaving 5 bases not matched to a gene. This CDR3 contains 15 residues.